These 27 T cell receptor beta chains came from one sample sequenced in a study of blood T cell repertoires in COVID-19. Profiled with immunoSEQ multiplex PCR; TCRdb holds only in-frame clones, not every one. The sample has under 250,000 clones; about 80% are singletons. Sequencing was performed on peripheral blood. These receptors all stem from a woman in her 30s who had recovered from COVID-19.

In this sample, this clone turned up many times. The CDR3 sequence is CASQGLGATGELFF. CDR3 coding DNA: TGTGCCAGCCAGGGACTAGGGGCCACCGGGGAGCTGTTTTTT. This chain links TRBV6-5 with TRBJ2-2; TRBD2 matches 8 bases. J gave up 4 bases and V 8 bases, and 6 bases lay outside the gene matches. The CDR3 length is 14 residues. Germline loops: CDR1 MNHEY, CDR2 SVGAGI.

The chain uses TRBV5-5 and TRBJ1-1; no definite D call. Trimming left V 5 bases short and J 10 bases short, with 12 bases between. This CDR3 is built from 11 residues. Germline CDR1 and CDR2: SGHKS and YYEKEE (reference sequence). DNA of the CDR3: TGTGCCAGCAGAGTAGACTCGGGAGCTTTCTTT. Amino acid sequence: CASRVDSGAFF.

This clone was seen once. V is TRBV2 and J is TRBJ1-1; D is undetermined. Germline V gene lookup returns CDR1 SNHLY and CDR2 FYNNEI. CDR3 length: 13 amino acids. Trimming cost V 2 bases and J 7 bases, with 11 bases left between them. CDR3 DNA sequence: TGTGCCAGCAGTGAATACAGTTCAGTTGAAGCTTTCTTT. Its protein is CASSEYSSVEAFF.

CDR3 DNA sequence: TGTGCCAGCAGCGGGGATTTAGCTAGCGGGAGTCATAGTGAGCAGTTCTTC. This encodes CASSGDLASGSHSEQFF. The chain uses TRBV9 and TRBJ2-1; 10 bases line up with TRBD2. CDR3 length: 17 amino acids. Germline loops: CDR1 SGDLS, CDR2 YYNGEE. With V trimmed by 3 bases and J by 9 bases, 15 bases remained unmatched.

The chain recombines TRBV15 with TRBJ1-4; 10 nucleotides agree with TRBD1. In germline, CDR1 is LNHNV, CDR2 YYDKDF (reference sequence). The ends lost 3 bases at V and 5 bases at J; junction bases unmatched: 3. The CDR3 is 15 residues long. The CDR3 spells CATSRDRGLNEKLFF. CDR3 in DNA: TGTGCCACCAGCAGGGACAGGGGGTTAAATGAAAAACTGTTTTTT.

The rearrangement joins TRBV27 to TRBJ1-4, with TRBD1 identical over 7 bases. Germline V gene lookup returns CDR1 MNHEY and CDR2 SMNVEV (reference sequence). The V segment lost 1 base and the J segment 6 bases; nucleotides outside the gene matches: 5. This CDR3 has 15 residues. CDR3 DNA: TGTGCCAGCAGTTTATGGGCAGGGGGAGATGAAAAACTGTTTTTT. Protein product: CASSLWAGGDEKLFF.

CDR3 residues: CASIRTSGSRGYEQYF. The CDR3 nucleotides read TGCGCCAGCATCAGGACTAGCGGGAGCAGGGGCTACGAGCAGTACTTC. The rearrangement uses TRBV10-1 and TRBJ2-7, with 13 nucleotides matching TRBD2. J lost 3 bases, V lost 7 bases, and 9 bases had no gene match. Germline-derived CDR1 and CDR2 are WNHNN and SYGVQD (reference sequence). The CDR3 has 16 residues.

This clone was seen a few times. The chain combines TRBV9 with TRBJ2-1; D gene ambiguous. Between the trimmed V and J ends, which lost 0 bases and 8 bases, there was a span of 12 bases. This CDR3 has 14 residues. CDR1 is SGDLS, CDR2 YYNGEE, per germline. The CDR3 is CASSVVFSPDEQFF. CDR3 coding DNA: TGTGCCAGCAGCGTAGTGTTTAGCCCGGATGAGCAGTTCTTC.

This clone came up once. This rearrangement joins TRBV28 to TRBJ1-3, with unresolved D. The CDR3 sequence is 14 residues long. Germline V gene data show CDR1 as MDHEN and CDR2 as SYDVKM. Trimming cost V 3 bases and J 0 bases, with 6 bases left between them. The CDR3: CASSFISSGNTIYF. CDR3 DNA sequence: TGTGCCAGCAGTTTCATCAGCTCTGGAAACACCATATATTTT.

This CDR3 reads CASSSGSGTSIYNEQFF. The CDR3 DNA reads TGTGCCAGCAGCTCCGGGTCGGGGACTAGCATTTACAATGAGCAGTTCTTC. This chain links TRBV7-6 with TRBJ2-1; 9 nucleotides align to TRBD2. The CDR3 has 17 residues. Looked up from germline, CDR1 is SGHVS and CDR2 is FNYEAQ. Trimming at V came to 4 bases and at J to 4 bases, leaving 11 bases not matched to a gene.

The chain couples TRBV12-5 to TRBJ2-2; TRBD2 matches at 7 bases. The CDR3 has 14 residues. The V gene's germline CDR1 is LGHNT and CDR2 FRNRAP. J lost 7 bases, V lost 5 bases, and 7 bases had no gene match. The CDR3 DNA reads as TGTGCTAGTGGTCTTAATGGCGGGGGCGGGGAGCTGTTTTTT. Translating it yields CASGLNGGGGELFF.

This clone appeared a few times. This sequence joins TRBV3-1 (or the pseudogene TRBV3-2) and TRBJ1-1; TRBD1 aligns across 8 bases. The CDR3 totals 14 residues. CDR1 LGHDT and CDR2 YNNKEL come from the germline V gene (reference sequence). With 6 bases clipped from V and 1 base from J, the junction kept 4 bases outside the gene matches. This CDR3 is CASSVRGRNTEAFF. The CDR3, as DNA: TGTGCCAGCAGTGTCAGGGGGCGGAACACTGAAGCTTTCTTT.

The rearrangement links TRBV25-1 to TRBJ2-3, with TRBD2 matching over 12 bases. This CDR3 region has 16 residues. Trimming took 7 bases from V and 9 from J; bases not matched to a gene: 14. CDR1 and CDR2 from the germline V gene are MGHDK and SYGVNS. The CDR3: CASTKRASGRVRTQYF. CDR3 DNA sequence: TGTGCCAGCACCAAGAGGGCTAGCGGGAGGGTAAGGACGCAGTATTTT.

The chain employs TRBV7-2 and TRBJ1-3; no definite D call. Germline V gene data show CDR1 as SGHTA and CDR2 as FQGNSA. The CDR3 is made up of 15 amino acids. Trimming cost V 5 bases and J 0 bases, with 11 bases left between them. The chain's CDR3 is CASSLGGISGNTIYF. In DNA, the CDR3 is TGTGCCAGCAGCCTGGGAGGGATCTCTGGAAACACCATATATTTT.

V gene TRBV24-1 combines with J gene TRBJ2-2; 11 bases align to TRBD1. V lost 2 bases, J lost 4 bases, and 11 bases stayed unmatched. In germline, CDR1 is KGHDR, CDR2 SFDVKD. There are 19 residues in the CDR3. CDR3 loop: CATSDYLSTGTGGTGELFF. The CDR3 nucleotides read TGTGCCACCAGTGATTATCTGTCCACCGGGACAGGGGGCACCGGGGAGCTGTTTTTT.

The gene calls are TRBV5-1 and TRBJ1-1, with a weak D call TRBD1 (5 bases). Per germline, CDR1 SGHRS and CDR2 YFSETQ. The CDR3 contains 16 residues. V lost 3 bases, J lost 0 bases, and 15 bases lay in between. This CDR3 is CASSSGRDLMNTEAFF. DNA of the CDR3: TGCGCCAGCAGCTCCGGGAGGGACTTGATGAACACTGAAGCTTTCTTT.

The gene calls are TRBV6-5 and TRBJ1-1, with D tentatively TRBD1 (5 bases). CDR1 and CDR2 (germline): MNHEY, SVGAGI. V dropped 0 bases and J dropped 0 bases, with 8 bases sitting between them. The CDR3 length is 15 residues. The CDR3: CASSYSTVMNTEAFF. The CDR3, as DNA: TGTGCCAGCAGTTACTCGACAGTTATGAACACTGAAGCTTTCTTT.

The sample holds one count of this clone. The chain couples TRBV2 to TRBJ2-3; D is ambiguous. The V and J ends lost 0 bases and 0 bases respectively, with 7 bases between them. The CDR3 consists of 15 residues. The germline CDR1 and CDR2 sequences are SNHLY and FYNNEI. The CDR3 nucleotides are TGTGCCAGCAGTGAAGCTTTATCTAGCACAGATACGCAGTATTTT. It is translated as CASSEALSSTDTQYF. Using reference TRBV2 and TRBJ2-3 for the parts outside the CDR3, the full variable domain is EPEVTQTPSHQVTQMGQEVILRCVPISNHLYFYWYRQILGQKVEFLVSFYNNEISEKSEIFDDQFSVERPDGSNFTLKIRSTKLEDSAMYFCASSEALSSTDTQYFGPGTRLTVL.

The V call is TRBV9, the J call TRBJ2-7; 7 nucleotides match TRBD2. This CDR3 is 15 amino acids long. With V trimmed by 0 bases and J by 2 bases, 5 bases remained unmatched. The germline V gene has CDR1 SGDLS and CDR2 YYNGEE. The CDR3 nucleotides read TGTGCCAGCAGCGTAGAACCTAGCGGTACCTACGAGCAGTACTTC. It codes for CASSVEPSGTYEQYF.

The count of this clone is one. The chain has TRBV7-9 and TRBJ1-1; D is ambiguous. Germline V CDR1 and CDR2: SEHNR, FQNEAQ (reference sequence). The CDR3 loop spans 12 amino acids. Trimming removed 2 bases from V and 3 bases from J, with 4 bases in between. Written as DNA, the CDR3 is TGTGCCAGCAGCTTAACAGACACTGAAGCTTTCTTT. It encodes CASSLTDTEAFF. The complete variable domain, with remaining parts taken from reference TRBV7-9 and TRBJ1-1, reads DTGVSQNPRHKITKRGQNVTFRCDPISEHNRLYWYRQTLGQGPEFLTYFQNEAQLEKSRLLSDRFSAERPKGSFSTLEIQRTEQGDSAMYLCASSLTDTEAFFGQGTRLTVV.

The chain uses TRBV2 and TRBJ1-6; 8 bases are shared with TRBD1. V was pared by 5 bases and J by 6 bases, with 6 bases of the junction left unmatched. The CDR3 loop spans 15 amino acids. Germline CDR1 reads SNHLY; CDR2 reads FYNNEI. The CDR3 loop reads CASSSAGGGNSPLHF. CDR3 bases: TGTGCCAGCAGTAGTGCAGGGGGCGGTAATTCACCCCTCCACTTT.

The chain employs TRBV7-9 and TRBJ2-5, with a weak D call TRBD2 (6 bases). This CDR3 region has 12 residues. Germline CDR1 is SEHNR and CDR2 is FQNEAQ (reference sequence). Trimming removed 2 bases at V and 13 bases at J, with 14 bases between. CDR3 coding DNA: TGTGCCAGCAGCTTATCGCCGGGACTGAGGTACTTC. This codes for CASSLSPGLRYF.

This clone was seen only a few times. Distinct nucleotide sequences in the sample also encode this CDR3. The gene calls are TRBV19 and TRBJ1-5; 9 nucleotides align to TRBD1. Trimming removed 6 bases from V and 2 bases from J; junction bases left unmatched: 2. The germline gives CDR1 LNHDA, CDR2 SQIVND (reference sequence). The length of the CDR3 is 14 residues. CDR3 sequence: CASRGQGGNQPQHF. The CDR3 coding sequence is TGTGCCAGTAGGGGACAGGGTGGCAATCAGCCCCAGCATTTT.

A few counts support this clone. This sequence joins TRBV5-1 and TRBJ1-2; D is ambiguous. V was pared by 0 bases and J by 2 bases, with 8 bases between. The V gene's germline CDR1 is SGHRS and CDR2 YFSETQ. The CDR3 is made up of 14 amino acids. The CDR3 here is CASSLEHANYGYTF. CDR3 DNA: TGCGCCAGCAGCTTGGAACACGCCAACTATGGCTACACCTTC.

This clone occurred a few times. This chain connects TRBV7-6 to TRBJ1-2; no firm D call. This CDR3 is 14 amino acids long. V gave up 5 bases and J gave up 2 bases, with 12 bases separating them. Germline assignment: CDR1 SGHVS and CDR2 FNYEAQ. The CDR3 spells CASSPRTDNYGYTF. CDR3 nucleotides: TGTGCCAGCAGCCCCCGGACTGACAACTATGGCTACACCTTC. The variable domain in full, completed from reference TRBV7-6 and TRBJ1-2, reads GAGVSQSPRYKVTKRGQDVALRCDPISGHVSLYWYRQALGQGPEFLTYFNYEAQQDKSGLPNDRFSAERPEGSISTLTIQRTEQRDSAMYRCASSPRTDNYGYTFGSGTRLTVV.

This clone was observed a few times. CDR3 bases: TGTGCCTGGAGTTGGGGGGGCCAAGAGACCCAGTACTTC. Protein product: CAWSWGGQETQYF. This chain joins TRBV30 and TRBJ2-5, with TRBD2 matching 7 bases. The CDR3 consists of 13 residues. V shed 2 bases, J shed 1 base, and the junction held 1 base outside the gene matches. Germline lookup yields CDR1 GTSNPN and CDR2 SVGIG (reference sequence).

This chain joins TRBV9 and TRBJ1-3; no firm D call. The CDR3 runs 15 residues. From germline, CDR1 is SGDLS and CDR2 YYNGEE. V lost 4 bases and J lost 0, with 11 bases in between. The CDR3 DNA reads as TGTGCCAGCAGCCAGGACTCAGTCTCTGGAAACACCATATATTTT. It codes for CASSQDSVSGNTIYF.